This TCR beta chain was recorded in a study of siplizumab effects on memory and regulatory T cells. Naive, memory, effector memory and TEMRA subsets that were unstimulated underwent sequencing in a few donor pairs. This clone was seen once. Germline CDR1 GTSNPN, CDR2 SVGIG (reference sequence). Trimming removed 3 bases at V and 6 bases at J, with 11 bases between. The CDR3 covers 13 residues. Repertoires were generated with immunoSEQ multiplex PCR, while TCRdb's copy carries only in-frame clones and drops some. The table has 26,000 or so clones, 80% to 90% seen once; the top ten hold approximately 26%.

This sequence originates from a human donor in good health. Sequences were obtained from memory CD4+ T cells sorted from blood. This chain connects TRBV30 to TRBJ1-4; tentative D call: TRBD1 (6 bases). Written as DNA, the CDR3 is TGTGCCTGGAGCCTGGGGGCGTATGAAAAACTGTTTTTT. It translates to CAWSLGAYEKLFF.